The rows below give T cell receptor beta chains drawn from one sample of a study of cytomegalovirus exposure and HLA in healthy donors. Sequencing used immunoSEQ multiplex PCR; TCRdb keeps in-frame clones, though not all of them. The table shows over 150,000 clones, with 82% occurring only once. Sequences were obtained from PBMCs. All receptors derive from a boy between 2 and 10 years old in good health and CMV-seronegative. The CDR3 runs from the conserved cysteine through the conserved F or W. D genes are given only for firm matches. Clone size is not always given. Where it is, it says once, few, many or a class for expanded clones.

cdr3_aa: CASSLRQIGELFF
cdr3_nt: TGTGCCAGCAGCTTGAGGCAGATCGGGGAGCTGTTTTTT
d_call: NA
clone_size: NA
j_call: TRBJ2-2
v_call: TRBV7-2

cdr3_aa: CASSYSLDLWGGYTF
cdr3_nt: TGTGCCAGCAGTTACAGTTTAGATCTTTGGGGCGGCTACACCTTC
d_call: NA
clone_size: NA
j_call: TRBJ1-2
v_call: TRBV6-5

cdr3_aa: CASSYSKGRDTQYF
cdr3_nt: TGTGCCAGCAGTTACTCGAAGGGGCGGGATACGCAGTATTTT
d_call: NA
clone_size: NA
j_call: TRBJ2-3
v_call: TRBV6-5

cdr3_aa: CASGSGVYEQYF
cdr3_nt: TGTGCCAGCGGTAGCGGGGTATACGAGCAGTACTTC
d_call: TRBD2
clone_size: NA
j_call: TRBJ2-7
v_call: TRBV5-4

cdr3_aa: CAWIDRGDTEAFF
cdr3_nt: TGTGCCTGGATCGACAGGGGGGACACTGAAGCTTTCTTT
d_call: TRBD1
clone_size: NA
j_call: TRBJ1-1
v_call: TRBV30

cdr3_aa: CASSLDGRDTITNYGYTF
cdr3_nt: TGTGCCAGCAGCTTAGATGGGAGGGATACTATTACTAACTATGGCTACACCTTC
d_call: NA
clone_size: NA
j_call: TRBJ1-2
v_call: TRBV7-6

cdr3_aa: CASSPIQGAEAFF
cdr3_nt: TGTGCCAGCTCACCAATACAGGGAGCTGAAGCTTTCTTT
d_call: NA
clone_size: once
j_call: TRBJ1-1
v_call: TRBV18

cdr3_aa: CASGGTGSAGTEAFF
cdr3_nt: TGCGCCAGCGGGGGGACAGGGTCGGCTGGCACTGAAGCTTTCTTT
d_call: TRBD1
clone_size: few
j_call: TRBJ1-1
v_call: TRBV10-1

cdr3_aa: CASSLTSGGSTSTDTQYF
cdr3_nt: TGTGCCAGCAGCTTAACGAGCGGGGGATCAACTAGCACAGATACGCAGTATTTT
d_call: TRBD2
clone_size: NA
j_call: TRBJ2-3
v_call: TRBV7-9

cdr3_aa: CASSPGTGGLYGYTF
cdr3_nt: TGTGCCAGCAGCCCGGGGACAGGGGGCCTCTATGGCTACACCTTC
d_call: TRBD1
clone_size: NA
j_call: TRBJ1-2
v_call: TRBV7-9

cdr3_aa: CAISESRVSDQPQHF
cdr3_nt: TGTGCCATCAGTGAGTCTCGGGTTTCCGATCAGCCCCAGCATTTT
d_call: NA
clone_size: NA
j_call: TRBJ1-5
v_call: TRBV10-3

cdr3_aa: CASSLALASSETQYF
cdr3_nt: TGTGCCAGCAGCTTAGCGCTCGCTAGCTCGGAGACCCAGTACTTC
d_call: NA
clone_size: NA
j_call: TRBJ2-5
v_call: TRBV7-2

cdr3_aa: CASSIRETQYF
cdr3_nt: TGTGCCAGTAGTATCAGGGAGACCCAGTACTTC
d_call: NA
clone_size: NA
j_call: TRBJ2-5
v_call: TRBV19

cdr3_aa: CAWRDRGHHEQYF
cdr3_nt: TGTGCCTGGAGGGACAGGGGGCACCACGAGCAGTACTTC
d_call: TRBD1
clone_size: NA
j_call: TRBJ2-7
v_call: TRBV6-5

cdr3_aa: CASSLTGTSGGVTDTQYF
cdr3_nt: TGTGCCAGCAGCTTAACTGGGACTAGCGGGGGGGTGACAGATACGCAGTATTTT
d_call: TRBD2
clone_size: NA
j_call: TRBJ2-3
v_call: TRBV7-3

cdr3_aa: CASKFRYNDQPQHF
cdr3_nt: TGTGCCAGCAAATTCCGGTATAATGATCAGCCCCAGCATTTT
d_call: NA
clone_size: NA
j_call: TRBJ1-5
v_call: TRBV2

cdr3_aa: CASSARLAGGNEQYF
cdr3_nt: TGTGCCAGCAGTGCCCGACTAGCGGGGGGAAACGAGCAGTACTTC
d_call: TRBD2
clone_size: NA
j_call: TRBJ2-7
v_call: TRBV6-1

cdr3_aa: CASSQGLAGIAYPWSTDTQYF
cdr3_nt: TGCGCCAGCAGCCAAGGACTAGCGGGGATCGCATATCCCTGGAGCACAGATACGCAGTATTTT
d_call: TRBD2
clone_size: NA
j_call: TRBJ2-3
v_call: TRBV4-1

cdr3_aa: CASSVGFPPPGDRGISSPLHF
cdr3_nt: TGTGCCAGCAGCGTTGGGTTTCCCCCCCCGGGGGACAGGGGAATCAGTTCACCCCTCCACTTT
d_call: TRBD1
clone_size: NA
j_call: TRBJ1-6
v_call: TRBV9

cdr3_aa: CASSLRGGPYEQYF
cdr3_nt: TGTGCCAGCAGCCTGCGGGGGGGCCCGTACGAGCAGTACTTC
d_call: TRBD2
clone_size: NA
j_call: TRBJ2-7
v_call: TRBV7-8

cdr3_aa: CSRGYYNEQFF
cdr3_nt: TGCAGTAGGGGGTACTACAATGAGCAGTTCTTC
d_call: NA
clone_size: few
j_call: TRBJ2-1
v_call: TRBV20-1

cdr3_aa: CASSLGRPIDTQYF
cdr3_nt: TGCGCCAGCAGCTTGGGCAGGCCGATAGATACGCAGTATTTT
d_call: NA
clone_size: NA
j_call: TRBJ2-3
v_call: TRBV5-1

cdr3_aa: CASRWEVKTEAFF
cdr3_nt: TGTGCCAGCAGGTGGGAGGTGAAGACTGAAGCTTTCTTT
d_call: NA
clone_size: NA
j_call: TRBJ1-1
v_call: TRBV2

cdr3_aa: CASSERPGTGVETQYF
cdr3_nt: TGTGCCAGCAGTGAAAGACCAGGGACAGGGGTCGAGACCCAGTACTTC
d_call: TRBD1
clone_size: NA
j_call: TRBJ2-5
v_call: TRBV2

cdr3_aa: CAWGQGGGYTF
cdr3_nt: TGTGCCTGGGGACAGGGTGGTGGCTACACCTTC
d_call: TRBD1
clone_size: NA
j_call: TRBJ1-2
v_call: TRBV30

cdr3_aa: CASSLRSFGETQYF
cdr3_nt: TGTGCCAGCAGCTTAAGGTCCTTCGGGGAGACCCAGTACTTC
d_call: NA
clone_size: NA
j_call: TRBJ2-5
v_call: TRBV7-8

cdr3_aa: CASSVPSGGVSTDTQYF
cdr3_nt: TGCGCCAGCAGCGTACCCTCAGGGGGCGTAAGCACAGATACGCAGTATTTT
d_call: TRBD1
clone_size: NA
j_call: TRBJ2-3
v_call: TRBV5-1

cdr3_aa: CASSSTGFEVLGQPQHF
cdr3_nt: TGTGCCAGCAGTTCCACAGGGTTTGAGGTGTTGGGTCAGCCCCAGCATTTT
d_call: NA
clone_size: NA
j_call: TRBJ1-5
v_call: TRBV2

cdr3_aa: CASSLDRFGASPLHF
cdr3_nt: TGTGCCAGCAGCCTCGACAGGTTCGGAGCCTCACCCCTCCACTTT
d_call: NA
clone_size: NA
j_call: TRBJ1-6
v_call: TRBV6-6

cdr3_aa: CASSPTGSGDTQYF
cdr3_nt: TGTGCCAGCAGTCCGACAGGGTCGGGAGATACGCAGTATTTT
d_call: TRBD1
clone_size: NA
j_call: TRBJ2-3
v_call: TRBV27

cdr3_aa: CASNEGSYGYTF
cdr3_nt: TGTGCCAGCAACGAGGGCTCTTATGGCTACACCTTC
d_call: NA
clone_size: NA
j_call: TRBJ1-2
v_call: TRBV2